Sequencing of this T cell receptor beta chain was carried out in a study of blood T cell repertoires in COVID-19. Data came from immunoSEQ multiplex PCR; TCRdb stores just in-frame clones and leaves some out. This table holds approximately 300,000 clones, around 90% found once. The CDR3 length is 13 residues. V was trimmed by 5 bases and J by 6 bases, leaving 14 bases between them. Germline V lookup: CDR1 MNHEY, CDR2 SVGEGT. This chain links TRBV6-2 or TRBV6-3 with TRBJ2-7, with D perhaps matching TRBD1 (6 bases). This receptor was obtained from a man in his sixties who had recovered from COVID-19. Sequenced sample: PBMCs or T cells enriched from blood (not recorded which). CDR3 loop: CASSIGTLAEQYF. Written as DNA, the CDR3 is TGTGCCAGCAGTATCGGGACATTGGCCGAGCAGTACTTC.